Listed below are T cell receptor beta chains from one sample, sequenced in a study of blood T cell repertoires in COVID-19. The protocol was immunoSEQ multiplex PCR, while the TCRdb copy is restricted to in-frame clones and leaves out a portion. The table shows over 50,000 clones, with more than 70% occurring only once. The source material was peripheral blood. Every receptor here comes from a man aged 60-69 years with acute or convalescent COVID-19. Each CDR3 is given with its conserved first and last residue. Each record gives: V gene, D gene, J gene, clone size, CDR3 protein, CDR3 DNA. A D gene is named only where the DNA matches it firmly. Rows may omit the clone size; those that give it use once, few, many or a size class.

v_gene: TRBV18; d_gene: NA; j_gene: TRBJ2-3; abundance: NA; CDR3aa: CASSDRPVQGTQYF; CDR3nt: TGTGCCAGCTCAGATCGTCCCGTTCAGGGTACGCAGTATTTT
v_gene: TRBV5-6; d_gene: NA; j_gene: TRBJ1-6; abundance: NA; CDR3aa: CASSLSGLINSPLHF; CDR3nt: TGTGCCAGCAGCTTATCGGGACTGATAAATTCACCCCTCCACTTT
v_gene: TRBV18; d_gene: NA; j_gene: TRBJ1-5; abundance: NA; CDR3aa: CASSPDSYSNQPQHF; CDR3nt: TGTGCCAGCTCCCCGGACAGTTATAGCAATCAGCCCCAGCATTTT
v_gene: TRBV5-1; d_gene: NA; j_gene: TRBJ1-3; abundance: NA; CDR3aa: CASSLAAGSGNTIYF; CDR3nt: TGCGCCAGCAGCTTGGCCGCAGGGTCGGGAAACACCATATATTTT
v_gene: TRBV6-4; d_gene: NA; j_gene: TRBJ1-2; abundance: NA; CDR3aa: CASSVTVSAPGGYTF; CDR3nt: TGTGCCAGCAGTGTAACGGTGTCTGCCCCCGGTGGCTACACCTTC
v_gene: TRBV3-1/TRBV3-2; d_gene: NA; j_gene: TRBJ1-4; abundance: NA; CDR3aa: CASSQVLWVKGAEKLFF; CDR3nt: TGTGCCAGCAGCCAAGTCCTGTGGGTGAAAGGGGCTGAAAAACTGTTTTTT
v_gene: TRBV5-1; d_gene: TRBD1; j_gene: TRBJ1-4; abundance: NA; CDR3aa: CASSSGQESTNEKLFF; CDR3nt: TGCGCCAGCAGCTCCGGACAGGAGTCAACTAATGAAAAACTGTTTTTT
v_gene: TRBV18; d_gene: NA; j_gene: TRBJ1-2; abundance: NA; CDR3aa: CASSQTGTSNYGYTF; CDR3nt: TGTGCCAGCTCACAAACTGGGACTTCAAACTATGGCTACACCTTC
v_gene: TRBV24-1; d_gene: TRBD1; j_gene: TRBJ1-1; abundance: once; CDR3aa: CATSEGQKNTEAFF; CDR3nt: TGTGCCACCAGTGAGGGACAGAAGAACACTGAAGCTTTCTTT
v_gene: TRBV2; d_gene: NA; j_gene: TRBJ2-2; abundance: NA; CDR3aa: CASSTHTGELFF; CDR3nt: TGTGCCAGCAGCACACACACCGGGGAGCTGTTTTTT
v_gene: TRBV6-5; d_gene: NA; j_gene: TRBJ1-3; abundance: NA; CDR3aa: CASRSGTSGNTIYF; CDR3nt: TGTGCCAGCAGATCAGGGACTTCTGGAAACACCATATATTTT
v_gene: TRBV11-2; d_gene: TRBD1; j_gene: TRBJ2-1; abundance: NA; CDR3aa: CASSSRQGPYNEQFF; CDR3nt: TGTGCCAGCAGCTCACGACAGGGGCCCTACAATGAGCAGTTCTTC
v_gene: TRBV29-1; d_gene: TRBD1; j_gene: TRBJ1-1; abundance: NA; CDR3aa: CSVDPGTANTEAFF; CDR3nt: TGCAGCGTAGACCCCGGGACAGCGAACACTGAAGCTTTCTTT
v_gene: TRBV9; d_gene: NA; j_gene: TRBJ1-3; abundance: NA; CDR3aa: CASSVEAGKIRGNTIYF; CDR3nt: TGTGCCAGCAGCGTAGAGGCAGGGAAAATTCGGGGAAACACCATATATTTT
v_gene: TRBV29-1; d_gene: TRBD1; j_gene: TRBJ1-2; abundance: NA; CDR3aa: CSVDQTNEDRRVVYKYLDYGYTF; CDR3nt: TGCAGCGTTGACCAGACAAACGAGGACAGGCGGGTTGTCTATAAATATTTGGACTATGGCTACACCTTC
v_gene: TRBV3-1/TRBV3-2; d_gene: TRBD1; j_gene: TRBJ1-2; abundance: NA; CDR3aa: CASSQDIQGYYGYTF; CDR3nt: TGTGCCAGCAGCCAAGATATACAGGGGTACTATGGCTACACCTTC
v_gene: TRBV6-2/TRBV6-3; d_gene: NA; j_gene: TRBJ1-1; abundance: NA; CDR3aa: CASSYLDSTEAFF; CDR3nt: TGTGCCAGCAGTTACCTGGACAGCACTGAAGCTTTCTTT
v_gene: TRBV25-1; d_gene: TRBD1; j_gene: TRBJ1-2; abundance: NA; CDR3aa: CASSEFRTGGYGYTF; CDR3nt: TGTGCCAGCAGTGAATTCCGGACAGGGGGCTATGGCTACACCTTC
v_gene: TRBV7-8; d_gene: TRBD1; j_gene: TRBJ2-2; abundance: NA; CDR3aa: CASSLDRWGTGELFF; CDR3nt: TGTGCCAGCAGCCTGGACAGGTGGGGGACCGGGGAGCTGTTTTTT
v_gene: TRBV6-2/TRBV6-3; d_gene: NA; j_gene: TRBJ2-3; abundance: NA; CDR3aa: CASSYWRGNPTDTQYF; CDR3nt: TGTGCCAGCAGTTACTGGCGGGGAAATCCCACAGATACGCAGTATTTT
v_gene: TRBV5-6; d_gene: NA; j_gene: TRBJ1-1; abundance: NA; CDR3aa: CASTSLQGGGTEAFF; CDR3nt: TGTGCCAGCACCTCCCTACAGGGCGGGGGAACTGAAGCTTTCTTT
v_gene: TRBV9; d_gene: NA; j_gene: TRBJ2-7; abundance: NA; CDR3aa: CASSKDRSSYEQYF; CDR3nt: TGTGCCAGCAGCAAAGACAGGAGCTCCTACGAGCAGTACTTC
v_gene: TRBV19; d_gene: NA; j_gene: TRBJ1-4; abundance: NA; CDR3aa: CASRGGWANEKLFF; CDR3nt: TGTGCCAGCCGGGGGGGATGGGCTAATGAAAAACTGTTTTTT
v_gene: TRBV6-5; d_gene: NA; j_gene: TRBJ1-2; abundance: NA; CDR3aa: CASSYSTWEFF; CDR3nt: TGTGCCAGCAGTTACTCGACGTGGGAGTTCTTC
v_gene: TRBV29-1; d_gene: NA; j_gene: TRBJ2-5; abundance: NA; CDR3aa: CSVVRAGRQTQYF; CDR3nt: TGCAGCGTTGTTCGGGCAGGGAGGCAGACCCAGTACTTC
v_gene: TRBV12-3/TRBV12-4; d_gene: NA; j_gene: TRBJ2-1; abundance: once; CDR3aa: CANTQGWRGEQFF; CDR3nt: TGTGCCAACACACAGGGTTGGAGAGGGGAGCAGTTCTTC
v_gene: TRBV13; d_gene: TRBD2; j_gene: TRBJ2-7; abundance: NA; CDR3aa: CASSFQTSGGSPDF; CDR3nt: TGTGCCAGCAGCTTTCAAACTAGCGGGGGGTCTCCAGACTTC
v_gene: TRBV5-1; d_gene: TRBD1; j_gene: TRBJ1-1; abundance: NA; CDR3aa: CASSFGQGARGEAFF; CDR3nt: TGCGCCAGCAGCTTCGGACAGGGGGCGCGAGGTGAAGCTTTCTTT
v_gene: TRBV30; d_gene: NA; j_gene: TRBJ1-2; abundance: NA; CDR3aa: CLVQGQNYGYTF; CDR3nt: TGTTTAGTGCAGGGACAAAACTATGGCTACACCTTC
v_gene: TRBV9; d_gene: TRBD1; j_gene: TRBJ2-1; abundance: NA; CDR3aa: CASTNTGGGYNEQFF; CDR3nt: TGTGCCAGCACCAATACAGGGGGCGGGTATAATGAGCAGTTCTTC
v_gene: TRBV27; d_gene: TRBD1; j_gene: TRBJ1-6; abundance: NA; CDR3aa: CASSLSPPTGGFSYNSPLHF; CDR3nt: TGTGCCAGCAGTTTATCCCCCCCCACAGGGGGCTTTTCCTATAATTCACCCCTCCACTTT
v_gene: TRBV10-3; d_gene: NA; j_gene: TRBJ1-1; abundance: NA; CDR3aa: CAIKTDNQGQAFF; CDR3nt: TGTGCCATCAAAACGGACAACCAAGGCCAAGCTTTCTTT
v_gene: TRBV5-4; d_gene: TRBD1; j_gene: TRBJ2-1; abundance: once; CDR3aa: CASSLQNRGEQFF; CDR3nt: TGTGCCAGCAGCCTCCAGAACAGGGGTGAGCAGTTCTTC
v_gene: TRBV7-2; d_gene: NA; j_gene: TRBJ1-6; abundance: NA; CDR3aa: CASSPFSDNSPLHF; CDR3nt: TGTGCCAGCAGCCCGTTCTCGGATAATTCACCCCTCCACTTT
v_gene: TRBV19; d_gene: TRBD1; j_gene: TRBJ1-3; abundance: NA; CDR3aa: CASWDSRSGNTIYF; CDR3nt: TGTGCCTCGTGGGACAGTCGCTCTGGAAACACCATATATTTT
v_gene: TRBV30; d_gene: TRBD1; j_gene: TRBJ1-2; abundance: NA; CDR3aa: CAWTSTGGVGGYTF; CDR3nt: TGTGCCTGGACCTCGACAGGGGGCGTAGGAGGCTACACCTTC
v_gene: TRBV19; d_gene: NA; j_gene: TRBJ1-6; abundance: NA; CDR3aa: CASKRERFSPLHF; CDR3nt: TGTGCCAGTAAACGGGAACGCTTTTCACCCCTCCACTTT
v_gene: TRBV24-1; d_gene: TRBD2; j_gene: TRBJ2-1; abundance: NA; CDR3aa: CATSDAPSRAGVSYNEQFF; CDR3nt: TGTGCCACCAGTGATGCCCCCTCGCGAGCGGGGGTTTCGTACAATGAGCAGTTCTTC
v_gene: TRBV6-6; d_gene: NA; j_gene: TRBJ2-5; abundance: few; CDR3aa: CASSYPEPAETQYF; CDR3nt: TGTGCCAGCAGTTACCCTGAGCCCGCCGAGACCCAGTACTTC
v_gene: TRBV10-1; d_gene: NA; j_gene: TRBJ2-2; abundance: NA; CDR3aa: CASSKSTGELFF; CDR3nt: TGCGCCAGCTCAAAGAGCACCGGGGAGCTGTTTTTT
v_gene: TRBV27; d_gene: TRBD1; j_gene: TRBJ2-5; abundance: NA; CDR3aa: CASKTGTGDETQYF; CDR3nt: TGTGCCAGCAAAACCGGGACAGGGGACGAGACCCAGTACTTC
v_gene: TRBV30; d_gene: TRBD1; j_gene: TRBJ1-6; abundance: NA; CDR3aa: CAWISGGAEVKPLHF; CDR3nt: TGTGCCTGGATCTCAGGGGGCGCCGAGGTTAAACCCCTCCACTTT
v_gene: TRBV7-8; d_gene: NA; j_gene: TRBJ1-5; abundance: NA; CDR3aa: CASSLLLGQNNQPQHF; CDR3nt: TGTGCCAGCAGCTTACTCCTTGGACAGAACAATCAGCCCCAGCATTTT
v_gene: TRBV18; d_gene: NA; j_gene: TRBJ2-7; abundance: NA; CDR3aa: CASSLIDRASYEQYF; CDR3nt: TGTGCCAGCTCTCTGATTGACAGAGCTTCCTACGAGCAGTACTTC
v_gene: TRBV19; d_gene: NA; j_gene: TRBJ2-3; abundance: NA; CDR3aa: CASSRLALTDTQYF; CDR3nt: TGTGCCAGTAGTAGGCTAGCCCTCACAGATACGCAGTATTTT
v_gene: TRBV3-1/TRBV3-2; d_gene: TRBD1; j_gene: TRBJ1-3; abundance: NA; CDR3aa: CASSQPGQLSGNTIYF; CDR3nt: TGTGCCAGCAGCCAACCGGGACAGCTCTCTGGAAACACCATATATTTT
v_gene: TRBV6-5; d_gene: NA; j_gene: TRBJ1-1; abundance: NA; CDR3aa: CASTQSDFTEAFF; CDR3nt: TGTGCCAGCACGCAGTCAGATTTCACTGAAGCTTTCTTT
v_gene: TRBV6-5; d_gene: NA; j_gene: TRBJ1-2; abundance: NA; CDR3aa: CASSTGGELDYGYTF; CDR3nt: TGTGCCAGCAGTACCGGGGGGGAACTTGACTATGGCTACACCTTC
v_gene: TRBV6-2/TRBV6-3; d_gene: TRBD1; j_gene: TRBJ1-5; abundance: NA; CDR3aa: CASSRSTGDAFHPQHF; CDR3nt: TGTGCCAGCAGCCGAAGCACAGGGGACGCCTTCCATCCCCAGCATTTT
v_gene: TRBV18; d_gene: NA; j_gene: TRBJ1-6; abundance: NA; CDR3aa: CASSPSGDYNSPLHF; CDR3nt: TGTGCCAGCTCACCGAGCGGGGACTATAATTCACCCCTCCACTTT
v_gene: TRBV29-1; d_gene: TRBD1; j_gene: TRBJ1-3; abundance: NA; CDR3aa: CSVRTGAGNTIYF; CDR3nt: TGCAGCGTCAGGACAGGGGCTGGAAACACCATATATTTT
v_gene: TRBV3-1/TRBV3-2; d_gene: NA; j_gene: TRBJ1-6; abundance: NA; CDR3aa: CASSQGSVNSPLHF; CDR3nt: TGTGCCAGCAGCCAAGGGAGTGTGAATTCACCCCTCCACTTT
v_gene: TRBV5-4; d_gene: NA; j_gene: TRBJ1-2; abundance: once; CDR3aa: CASSQGTGGVLGGYTF; CDR3nt: TGTGCCAGCAGTCAAGGAACGGGGGGCGTCTTGGGTGGCTACACCTTC
v_gene: TRBV3-1/TRBV3-2; d_gene: NA; j_gene: TRBJ2-3; abundance: NA; CDR3aa: CASSQGLNTQYF; CDR3nt: TGTGCCAGCAGCCAAGGTCTTAATACGCAGTATTTT
v_gene: TRBV9; d_gene: TRBD1; j_gene: TRBJ2-1; abundance: once; CDR3aa: CASSGRQGRHEQFF; CDR3nt: TGTGCCAGCAGCGGACGACAGGGTAGGCATGAGCAGTTCTTC
v_gene: TRBV30; d_gene: TRBD2; j_gene: TRBJ2-3; abundance: once; CDR3aa: CACRPKGMGLAKYF; CDR3nt: TGTGCCTGTCGCCCGAAGGGGATGGGACTAGCTAAGTATTTT
v_gene: TRBV7-2; d_gene: TRBD1; j_gene: TRBJ1-5; abundance: NA; CDR3aa: CASSSQGTGLAPQHF; CDR3nt: TGTGCCAGCAGCTCCCAGGGGACAGGGCTCGCGCCCCAGCATTTT
v_gene: TRBV25-1; d_gene: NA; j_gene: TRBJ2-1; abundance: NA; CDR3aa: CASAQGEQFF; CDR3nt: TGTGCCAGCGCCCAGGGTGAGCAGTTCTTC
v_gene: TRBV5-5; d_gene: TRBD1; j_gene: TRBJ1-1; abundance: NA; CDR3aa: CASSSGTGIGMNTEAFF; CDR3nt: TGTGCCAGCAGCTCCGGGACAGGGATCGGTATGAACACTGAAGCTTTCTTT